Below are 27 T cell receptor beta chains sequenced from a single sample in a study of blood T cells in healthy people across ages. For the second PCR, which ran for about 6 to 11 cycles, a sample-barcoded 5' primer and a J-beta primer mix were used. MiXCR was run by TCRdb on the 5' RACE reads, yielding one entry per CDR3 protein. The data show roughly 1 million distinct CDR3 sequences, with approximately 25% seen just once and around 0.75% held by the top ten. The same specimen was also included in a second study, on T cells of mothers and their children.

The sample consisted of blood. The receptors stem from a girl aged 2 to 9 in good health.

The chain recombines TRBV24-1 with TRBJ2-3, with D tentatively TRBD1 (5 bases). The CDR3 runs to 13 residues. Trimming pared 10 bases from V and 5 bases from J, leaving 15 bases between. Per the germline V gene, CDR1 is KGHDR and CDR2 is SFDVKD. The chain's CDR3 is CATQGIGLDTQYF. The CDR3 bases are TGTGCCACGCAGGGTATAGGCCTAGATACGCAGTATTTT.

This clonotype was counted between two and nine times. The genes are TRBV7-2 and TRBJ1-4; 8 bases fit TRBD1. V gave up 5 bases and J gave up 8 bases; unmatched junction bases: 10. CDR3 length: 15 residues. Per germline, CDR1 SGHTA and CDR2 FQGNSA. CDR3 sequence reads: CASSPLDRVGEKLFF. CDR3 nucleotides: TGTGCCAGCAGCCCCTTGGACAGGGTAGGCGAAAAACTGTTTTTT.

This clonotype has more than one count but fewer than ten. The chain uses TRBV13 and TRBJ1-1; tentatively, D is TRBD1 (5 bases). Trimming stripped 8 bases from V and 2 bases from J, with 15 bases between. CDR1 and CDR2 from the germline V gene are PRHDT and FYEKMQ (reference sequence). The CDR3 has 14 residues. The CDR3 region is CASRGSTVNTEAFF. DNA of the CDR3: TGTGCCAGCCGGGGCTCGACAGTTAACACTGAAGCTTTCTTT. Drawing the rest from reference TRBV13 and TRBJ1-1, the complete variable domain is AAGVIQSPRHLIKEKRETATLKCYPIPRHDTVYWYQQGPGQDPQFLISFYEKMQSDKGSIPDRFSAQQFSDYHSELNMSSLELGDSALYFCASRGSTVNTEAFFGQGTRLTVV.

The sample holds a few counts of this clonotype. The CDR3 region is CASSFTGTSGYYEQYF. The CDR3 DNA sequence: TGTGCCAGCAGCTTCACCGGGACTAGCGGTTACTACGAGCAGTACTTC. This chain uses TRBV11-2 with TRBJ2-7, with 11 bases aligning to TRBD2. V was clipped by 3 bases and J by 3 bases; unmatched bases: 7. This CDR3 spans 16 amino acids. Per the germline V gene, CDR1 is SGHAT and CDR2 is FQNNGV. Using reference TRBV11-2 and TRBJ2-7 for the parts outside the CDR3, the full variable domain is EAGVAQSPRYKIIEKRQSVAFWCNPISGHATLYWYQQILGQGPKLLIQFQNNGVVDDSQLPKDRFSAERLKGVDSTLKIQPAKLEDSAVYLCASSFTGTSGYYEQYFGPGTRLTVT.

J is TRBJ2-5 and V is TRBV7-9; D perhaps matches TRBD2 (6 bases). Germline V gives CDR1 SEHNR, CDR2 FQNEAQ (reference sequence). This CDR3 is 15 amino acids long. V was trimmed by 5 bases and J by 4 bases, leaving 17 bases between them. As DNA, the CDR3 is TGTGCCAGCAGCGGGGTCTTTGTCGGGGGAGAGACCCAGTACTTC. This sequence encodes CASSGVFVGGETQYF.

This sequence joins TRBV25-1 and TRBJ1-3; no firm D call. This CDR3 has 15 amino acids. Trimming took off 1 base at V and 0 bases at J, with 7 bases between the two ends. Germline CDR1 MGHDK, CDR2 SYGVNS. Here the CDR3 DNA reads TGTGCCAGCAGTGAATTCGGGAGCTCTGGAAACACCATATATTTT. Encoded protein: CASSEFGSSGNTIYF.

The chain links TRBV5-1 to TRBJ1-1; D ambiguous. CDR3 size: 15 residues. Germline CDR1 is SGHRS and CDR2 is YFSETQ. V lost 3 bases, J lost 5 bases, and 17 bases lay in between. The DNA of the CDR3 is TGCGCCAGCAGCTCCCTCGGCCTCACCGGGACTGAAGCTTTCTTT. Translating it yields CASSSLGLTGTEAFF.

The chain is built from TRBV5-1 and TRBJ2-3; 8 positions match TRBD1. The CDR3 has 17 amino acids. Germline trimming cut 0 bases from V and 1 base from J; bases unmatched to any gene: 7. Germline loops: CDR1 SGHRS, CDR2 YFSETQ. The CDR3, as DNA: TGCGCCAGCAGCTTGGCCCGACAGGGGAAGGGCACAGATACGCAGTATTTT. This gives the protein CASSLARQGKGTDTQYF. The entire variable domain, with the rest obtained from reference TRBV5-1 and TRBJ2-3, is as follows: KAGVTQTPRYLIKTRGQQVTLSCSPISGHRSVSWYQQTPGQGLQFLFEYFSETQRNKGNFPGRFSGRQFSNSRSEMNVSTLELGDSALYLCASSLARQGKGTDTQYFGPGTRLTVL.

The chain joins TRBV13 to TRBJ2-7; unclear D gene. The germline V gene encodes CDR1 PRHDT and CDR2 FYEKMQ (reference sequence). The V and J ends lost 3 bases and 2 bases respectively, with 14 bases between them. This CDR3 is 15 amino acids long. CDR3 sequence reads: CASSFDPVEPYEQYF. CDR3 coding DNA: TGTGCCAGCAGCTTTGATCCGGTTGAACCCTACGAGCAGTACTTC.

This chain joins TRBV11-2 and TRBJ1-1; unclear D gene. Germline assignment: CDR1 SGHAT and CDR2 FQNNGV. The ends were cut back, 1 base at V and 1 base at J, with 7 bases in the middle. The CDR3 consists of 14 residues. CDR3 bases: TGTGCCAGCAGCTTAGCGGCTACGAACACTGAAGCTTTCTTT. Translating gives CASSLAATNTEAFF.

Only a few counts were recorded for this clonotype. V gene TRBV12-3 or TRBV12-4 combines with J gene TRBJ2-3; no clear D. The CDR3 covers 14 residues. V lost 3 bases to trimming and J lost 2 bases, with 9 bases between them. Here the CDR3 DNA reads TGTGCCAGCAGTTTGCGCCAGTTCACAGATACGCAGTATTTT. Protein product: CASSLRQFTDTQYF.

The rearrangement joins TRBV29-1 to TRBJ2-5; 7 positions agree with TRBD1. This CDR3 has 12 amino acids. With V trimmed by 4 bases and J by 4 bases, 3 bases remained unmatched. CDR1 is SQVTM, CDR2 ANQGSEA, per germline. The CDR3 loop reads CSVGRGLETQYF. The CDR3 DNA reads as TGCAGCGTTGGCAGGGGGTTAGAGACCCAGTACTTC. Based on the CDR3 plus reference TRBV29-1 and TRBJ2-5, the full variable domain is SAVISQKPSRDICQRGTSLTIQCQVDSQVTMMFWYRQQPGQSLTLIATANQGSEATYESGFVIDKFPISRPNLTFSTLTVSNMSPEDSSIYLCSVGRGLETQYFGPGTRLLVL.

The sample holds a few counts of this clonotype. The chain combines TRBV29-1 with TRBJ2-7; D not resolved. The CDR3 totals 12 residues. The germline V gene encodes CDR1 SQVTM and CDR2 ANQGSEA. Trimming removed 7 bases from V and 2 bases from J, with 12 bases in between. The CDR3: CSAGRAPYEQYF. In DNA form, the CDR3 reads TGCAGCGCTGGACGGGCACCCTACGAGCAGTACTTC.

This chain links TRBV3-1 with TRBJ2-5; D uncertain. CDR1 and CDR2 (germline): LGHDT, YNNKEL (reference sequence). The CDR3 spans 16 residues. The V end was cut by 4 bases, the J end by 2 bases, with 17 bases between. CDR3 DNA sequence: TGTGCCAGCAGCCCCGGCTTTGGGCTAACACAAGAGACCCAGTACTTC. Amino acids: CASSPGFGLTQETQYF.

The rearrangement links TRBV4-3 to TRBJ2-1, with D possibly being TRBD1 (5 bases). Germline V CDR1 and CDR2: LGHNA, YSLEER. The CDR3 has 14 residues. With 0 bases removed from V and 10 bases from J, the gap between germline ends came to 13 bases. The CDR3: CASSQDWTNREQFF. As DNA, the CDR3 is TGCGCCAGCAGCCAAGATTGGACAAATAGAGAGCAGTTCTTC.

In DNA, the CDR3 is TGTGCCAGCAGTGCTTCTATTGGCGGGGGGTCGGCCTACGAGCAGTACTTC. It is translated as CASSASIGGGSAYEQYF. The chain joins TRBV2 to TRBJ2-7, with 8 nucleotides matching TRBD2. Losses at the gene ends were 4 bases for V and 2 bases for J; bases not matched to a gene: 13. The CDR3 loop spans 17 amino acids. The germline V gene has CDR1 SNHLY and CDR2 FYNNEI.

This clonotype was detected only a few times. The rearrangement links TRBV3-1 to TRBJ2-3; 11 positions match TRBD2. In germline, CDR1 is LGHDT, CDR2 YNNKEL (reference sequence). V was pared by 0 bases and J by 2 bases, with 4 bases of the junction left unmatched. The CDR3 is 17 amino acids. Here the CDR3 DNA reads TGTGCCAGCAGCCAAGACTTAGCGGGGGGGATCACAGATACGCAGTATTTT. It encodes CASSQDLAGGITDTQYF.

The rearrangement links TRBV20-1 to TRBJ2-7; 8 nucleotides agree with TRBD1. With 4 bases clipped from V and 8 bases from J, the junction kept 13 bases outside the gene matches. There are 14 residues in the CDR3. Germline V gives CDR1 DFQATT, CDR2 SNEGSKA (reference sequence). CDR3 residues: CSAILFDRGGQQYF. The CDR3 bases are TGCAGTGCTATCCTTTTCGACAGGGGCGGGCAGCAGTACTTC.

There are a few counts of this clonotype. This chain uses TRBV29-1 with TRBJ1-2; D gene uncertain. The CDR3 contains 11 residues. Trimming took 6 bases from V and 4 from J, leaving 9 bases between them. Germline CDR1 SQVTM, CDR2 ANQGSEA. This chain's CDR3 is CSVKIGYGYTF. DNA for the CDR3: TGCAGCGTGAAGATTGGCTATGGCTACACCTTC.

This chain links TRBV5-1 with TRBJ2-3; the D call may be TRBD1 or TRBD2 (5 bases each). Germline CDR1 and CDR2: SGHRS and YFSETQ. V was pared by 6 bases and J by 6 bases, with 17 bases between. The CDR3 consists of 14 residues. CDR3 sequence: CASTVQDWGDTQYF. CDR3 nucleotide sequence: TGCGCCAGCACCGTTCAGGATTGGGGGGATACGCAGTATTTT. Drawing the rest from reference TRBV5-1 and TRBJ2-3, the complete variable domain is KAGVTQTPRYLIKTRGQQVTLSCSPISGHRSVSWYQQTPGQGLQFLFEYFSETQRNKGNFPGRFSGRQFSNSRSEMNVSTLELGDSALYLCASTVQDWGDTQYFGPGTRLTVL.

In DNA form, the CDR3 reads TGTGCCAGCAGCTTAGCTTGGGGCCGAAATGAAAAACTGTTTTTT. As protein: CASSLAWGRNEKLFF. The J gene is TRBJ1-4, the V gene TRBV7-9; D perhaps matches TRBD1 (5 bases). V was shortened by 0 bases and J by 5 bases, with 10 bases between the two germline ends. The CDR3 has 15 amino acids. Germline V gene sequence: CDR1 SEHNR, CDR2 FQNEAQ (reference sequence).

CDR3 sequence reads: CASSFEGKTQYF. The CDR3 nucleotides read TGCGCCAGCAGCTTCGAGGGTAAGACGCAGTATTTT. This chain links TRBV5-1 with TRBJ2-3, with D perhaps TRBD2 (5 bases). The V and J ends lost 2 bases and 9 bases respectively, with 10 bases between them. Germline V lookup: CDR1 SGHRS, CDR2 YFSETQ. This CDR3 is 12 amino acids long.

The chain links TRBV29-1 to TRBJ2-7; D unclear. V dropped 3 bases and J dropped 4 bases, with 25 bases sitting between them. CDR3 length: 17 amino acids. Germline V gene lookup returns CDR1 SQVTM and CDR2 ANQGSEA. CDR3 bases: TGCAGCGTTGAGGGCCAGCTGGGTGGCCGAGAACGATACGAGCAGTACTTC. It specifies CSVEGQLGGRERYEQYF.

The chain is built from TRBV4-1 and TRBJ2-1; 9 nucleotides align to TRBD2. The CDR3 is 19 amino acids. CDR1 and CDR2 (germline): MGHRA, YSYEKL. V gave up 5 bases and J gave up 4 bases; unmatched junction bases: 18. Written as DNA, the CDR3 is TGCGCCAGCAGCGTCCTACCACCTAGCGGGAACGTCCATTACAATGAGCAGTTCTTC. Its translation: CASSVLPPSGNVHYNEQFF.

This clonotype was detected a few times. The CDR3 loop is CASAIPWGSYTEAFF. The CDR3 bases are TGTGCCAGTGCAATTCCTTGGGGGTCTTACACTGAAGCTTTCTTT. The chain recombines TRBV19 with TRBJ1-1, with D possibly TRBD1 on 5 matching bases. The germline gives CDR1 LNHDA, CDR2 SQIVND (reference sequence). Deletions cut 8 bases from V and 3 bases from J, with 19 bases between. This CDR3 has 15 amino acids.

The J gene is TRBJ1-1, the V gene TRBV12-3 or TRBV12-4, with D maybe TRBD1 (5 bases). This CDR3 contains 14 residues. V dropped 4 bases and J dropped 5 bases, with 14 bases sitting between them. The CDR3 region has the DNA TGTGCCAGCAGTTCAGGGTTTGTGGGGACTGAAGCTTTCTTT. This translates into CASSSGFVGTEAFF.

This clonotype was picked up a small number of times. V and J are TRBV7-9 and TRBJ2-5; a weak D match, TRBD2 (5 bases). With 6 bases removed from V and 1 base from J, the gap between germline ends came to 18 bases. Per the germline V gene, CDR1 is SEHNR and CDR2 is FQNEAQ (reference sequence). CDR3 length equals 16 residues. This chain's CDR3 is CASSYPGNAIQETQYF. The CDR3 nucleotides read TGTGCCAGCAGTTACCCCGGGAACGCTATCCAAGAGACCCAGTACTTC.